One sample yielded the 15 T cell receptor beta chains listed below, sequenced in a study of technical replicates of blood from a handful of donors. Using immunoSEQ multiplex PCR, the repertoire was profiled, and TCRdb retains in-frame clones only, with some absent. The profile shows more than 90,000 clones, approximately 96% of them singletons. Sequences were obtained from T cells isolated from PBMCs. Receptor source: a human donor in good health.

This chain joins TRBV7-9 and TRBJ1-5; the D gene is possibly TRBD1 (6 bases). V was shortened by 5 bases and J by 4 bases, with 15 bases between the two germline ends. The CDR3 has 15 amino acids. Germline CDR1 SEHNR, CDR2 FQNEAQ (reference sequence). CDR3 region: CASSRDRFGNQPQHF. CDR3 sequence (DNA): TGTGCCAGCAGCCGCGACAGGTTTGGGAATCAGCCCCAGCATTTT.

The rearrangement links TRBV5-1 to TRBJ1-1; the D is unclear. CDR1 SGHRS and CDR2 YFSETQ come from the germline V gene. CDR3 length equals 14 residues. V lost 2 bases to trimming and J lost 1 base, with 9 bases between them. This chain's CDR3 is CASSFSPENTEAFF. The CDR3, as DNA: TGCGCCAGCAGCTTTTCGCCAGAGAACACTGAAGCTTTCTTT.

This clone was recorded only once. The rearrangement links TRBV21-1 to TRBJ2-7; the DNA was not used to check the table's D call, TRBD2. TRBV21-1 is reported as a pseudogene. The CDR3 length is 15 residues. This chain's CDR3 is CASSKVGGNSYEQYF. The CDR3 coding sequence is TGTGCCAGCAGCAAAGTCGGAGGGAACTCCTACGAGCAGTACTTC.

The J gene is TRBJ2-2, the V gene TRBV30; 8 bases fit TRBD2. The CDR3 is made up of 15 amino acids. In germline, CDR1 is GTSNPN, CDR2 SVGIG (reference sequence). Trimming cost V 2 bases and J 6 bases; bases outside gene matches: 8. Here the CDR3 DNA reads TGTGCCTGGAGTAACTTAGCGGGGTTGGCCGGGGAGCTGTTTTTT. It encodes CAWSNLAGLAGELFF.

V usage is TRBV2 and J usage is TRBJ2-4; TRBD1 aligns across 9 bases. Germline CDR1 SNHLY, CDR2 FYNNEI. This CDR3 is 15 amino acids long. Germline trimming cut 7 bases from V and 0 bases from J; bases unmatched to any gene: 4. The CDR3 nucleotides are TGTGCCAGCACCGTGACAGGGGGAGCCAAAAACATTCAGTACTTC. Its translation is CASTVTGGAKNIQYF.

J is TRBJ2-7 and V is TRBV7-2; the match to TRBD1 covers 10 bases. Germline V gene sequence: CDR1 SGHTA, CDR2 FQGNSA. The CDR3 is 16 amino acids. Unmatched junction bases numbered 9, after V lost 2 bases and J lost 5 bases. The CDR3 coding sequence is TGTGCCAGCAGCTTAAGTCGCCCGGGACAGGGGAACGAGCAGTACTTC. This translates into CASSLSRPGQGNEQYF.

The chain links TRBV29-1 to TRBJ1-2; TRBD1 matches at 7 bases. The CDR3 contains 12 residues. In germline, CDR1 is SQVTM, CDR2 ANQGSEA. J was trimmed by 11 bases and V by 0 bases; bases with no gene match: 6. The CDR3: CSVEDRDREYTF. The CDR3 bases are TGCAGCGTTGAAGATCGGGACAGAGAATACACCTTC.

This clone was detected once. The chain has TRBV6-5 and TRBJ2-1; D is possibly TRBD1 (5 bases). From germline, CDR1 is MNHEY and CDR2 SVGAGI. This CDR3 spans 14 amino acids. The V and J ends lost 2 bases and 6 bases respectively, with 11 bases between them. The CDR3 sequence is CASSYPDSSNEQFF. The CDR3 DNA is TGTGCCAGCAGTTACCCAGACAGTTCCAATGAGCAGTTCTTC.

The V and J genes are TRBV7-6 and TRBJ1-6; TRBD1 matches 7 bases. The CDR3 covers 16 residues. V was clipped by 5 bases and J by 9 bases; unmatched bases: 13. Germline-derived CDR1 and CDR2 are SGHVS and FNYEAQ. As DNA, the CDR3 is TGTGCCAGCAGCCGACAGGGTTCTAATCCGGGTTCACCCCTCCACTTT. Encoded protein: CASSRQGSNPGSPLHF.

The chain links TRBV19 to TRBJ1-1; possibly TRBD1 for D (6 bases). This CDR3 spans 13 amino acids. The V and J ends lost 4 bases and 1 base respectively, with 7 bases between them. CDR1 and CDR2 (germline): LNHDA, SQIVND (reference sequence). CDR3 bases: TGTGCCAGTAGTACGGACAGGAACACTGAAGCTTTCTTT. Amino acids: CASSTDRNTEAFF.

The rearrangement joins TRBV7-3 to TRBJ2-1, with D uncertain. The CDR3 covers 11 residues. Germline values: CDR1 SGHTA, CDR2 FQGTGA. The V and J ends lost 5 bases and 7 bases respectively, with 6 bases between them. This chain's CDR3 is CASSLQNEQFF. CDR3 nucleotides: TGTGCCAGCAGCCTCCAGAATGAGCAGTTCTTC.

The chain carries TRBV4-2 and TRBJ2-1; the match to TRBD2 covers 9 bases. Germline V gene data show CDR1 as LGHNA and CDR2 as YNFKEQ. This CDR3 comprises 15 residues. Unmatched junction bases numbered 2, after V lost 1 base and J lost 4 bases. CDR3 region: CASSQVGLAYNEQFF. DNA of the CDR3: TGTGCCAGCAGCCAAGTGGGACTAGCTTACAATGAGCAGTTCTTC.

The chain employs TRBV6-5 and TRBJ1-2; 7 bases are shared with TRBD1. After removal of 5 bases from V and 4 bases from J, the junction contained 10 bases not matched to a gene. In germline, CDR1 is MNHEY, CDR2 SVGAGI. This CDR3 spans 15 amino acids. The CDR3: CASSHSPTGTYGYTF. In DNA, the CDR3 is TGTGCCAGCAGTCATTCCCCGACAGGGACCTATGGCTACACCTTC.

V usage is TRBV4-1 and J usage is TRBJ1-1, with 7 bases aligning to TRBD1. The CDR3 covers 20 residues. The V gene end was trimmed by 1 base and the J gene end by 1 base; junction bases not matched to a gene: 18. The germline CDR1 and CDR2 sequences are MGHRA and YSYEKL. The CDR3 nucleotides are TGCGCCAGCAGCCAAGCTTTCCGGGGGACAGCCCATTGGGGGAACACTGAAGCTTTCTTT. Translating gives CASSQAFRGTAHWGNTEAFF.

The gene calls are TRBV9 and TRBJ1-2, with D perhaps TRBD1 (5 bases). Germline V gene data show CDR1 as SGDLS and CDR2 as YYNGEE. The CDR3 runs 14 residues. Trimming cost V 6 bases and J 4 bases, with 16 bases left between them. CDR3 protein: CASTGRGGTYGYTF. In DNA form, the CDR3 reads TGTGCCAGCACCGGGAGGGGCGGCACCTATGGCTACACCTTC.